The sequence of this T cell receptor beta chain was determined in a study of PD-1 blockade in classical Hodgkin lymphoma (dated by TCRdb to the early 2020s). About the study as a whole: Nivolumab dosing was 3 mg/kg intravenously every 2 weeks, continuing until either disease progression or unacceptable toxicity. The study used TCR beta sequencing and CyTOF to define a peripheral blood immune signature of response to PD-1 blockade in classical Hodgkin lymphoma.

Study-wide findings and limitations: Newly diagnosed patients were reported to have lower baseline TCR diversity than healthy donors, and relapsed/refractory patients were reported to have lower baseline TCR diversity still. Among trial patients, those achieving complete response had baseline diversity similar to that of newly diagnosed patients, while diversity was significantly lower in partial responders and progressors. By C4D1, a significant rise was seen in CD4+ TCR diversity but not in CD8+ TCR diversity (p=0.0027 vs p=0.16), and the rise was most apparent among complete responders (p=0.02). Lower diversity was observed in patients in whom nivolumab was started less than 1 year after ASCT, and these patients were excluded from later analyses so that confounding by immune reconstitution would be avoided. The study was restricted to a single clinical trial cohort, and the causes of repertoire differences, possibly disease activity or prior therapy, were left undefined.

A word on this clone: There is no known antigen for this receptor. Base qualities are not at hand, and no much larger clone is one base apart.

At the junction V is shortened by 6 bases and J by 8 bases, with 11 bases in between. Inclusive of the bounding cysteine and phenylalanine, the CDR3 is 13 residues long. Of the read, only the CDR3 DNA is kept; its 39 bases are in frame from base 1. CDR1 and CDR2 are read off the germline V gene (reference sequence) as MNHNY and SVGAGI. Genomic DNA was extracted with the Qiagen DNeasy kit from unsorted PBMCs and from negatively selected CD4+ and CD8+ fractions. TCR beta CDR3 regions were amplified by immunoSEQ multiplex PCR using primers annealing to V and J segments. A synthetic immune receptor repertoire was used to minimize amplification bias, and any remaining bias was removed computationally after sequencing. Processing in the source paper ran as follows. Repertoire diversity was quantified as the Shannon entropy index using custom Python scripts. The unsorted, CD4+ and CD8+ repertoires were each analyzed separately, with the exception of combined analyses, where CD4+ and CD8+ sequences were merged in silico. A clone was considered expanded if an increase in frequency of at least 2-fold after treatment relative to C1D1 was found, and a pseudocount of 0.5 was applied to clones undetected at baseline. Singleton clones were defined as clones with 0 or 1 copy at C1D1, and non-singleton clones were defined as clones with 2 or more copies. Clones expanded in unsorted samples were labelled as CD4+, CD8+ or unknown by matching protein sequences in sorted samples from the same patient. Wilcoxon tests were applied to paired samples to test diversity changes from C1D1 to C4D1. Drawn from immuneACCESS, this table holds only the in-frame rearrangements with V and J called that TCRdb kept. Clones are partly lost; checked studies trace under half to an unresolved V gene and leave the rest unexplained. That table is the source of V, J and clone size, and D and trimming were worked out from the DNA. The sample table shows approximately 150,000 clones, and approximately 80% are seen once. The top ten hold roughly a tenth of the sample.

The time point label corresponds to: cycle 2 day 1 (C2D1) of nivolumab. Relapse after autologous stem cell transplantation had occurred in all trial patients, and cohorts A, B and C were distinguished by prior brentuximab vedotin exposure. The trial cohort was composed of about 53 patients with relapsed/refractory classical Hodgkin lymphoma, for whom complete response, partial response or progressive disease was recorded as best overall response. Trial patients were treated with single-agent nivolumab in the multi-cohort phase II CheckMate 205 trial. An independent review committee assessed best overall response using the 2007 International Working Group response criteria. Trial PBMCs were collected just before the start of nivolumab (C1D1) and during therapy at cycle 2 day 1 and cycle 4 day 1. Peripheral blood was collected in 8 mL Vacutainer Cell Preparation Tubes, from which PBMCs were isolated by centrifugation and then cryopreserved.

In this chain, TRBV6-6 is recombined with TRBJ1-6, with the D gene not clear enough to name. The origin of this receptor is a human donor with classical Hodgkin lymphoma. Here the sequenced sample was peripheral blood mononuclear cells (PBMCs), taken before the second cycle of nivolumab. Here is the DNA: TGTGCCAGCAGAAGACAATGGGATTCACCCCTCCACTTT. Translated, it reads CASRRQWDSPLHF.